This T cell receptor (beta chain) was captured by sequencing in a study of early T cells in non-severe SARS-CoV-2 infection. Study-level points and caveats: Private and CD4 specificities were missed by VDJdb matching, which favored anti-spike CD8 responses.

TCRdb itself ran the 5' RACE reads through MiXCR, one entry per CDR3 protein. Among under 70,000 distinct CDR3 sequences, around a tenth were seen once, and the ten largest hold 3% to 4%. This clonotype has ten or more counts. Its antigen is currently unknown. After removal of 5 bases from V and 1 base from J, the junction contained 5 bases not matched to a gene. Germline CDR1 and CDR2: SEHNR and FQNEAQ (reference sequence). The CDR3 runs 16 residues. The sample consisted of whole blood. V usage is TRBV7-9 and J usage is TRBJ1-2; TRBD1 aligns across 12 bases. This TCR came from an adult who was a healthcare worker with PCR-confirmed SARS-CoV-2 infection or an uninfected control (not recorded which). In DNA form, the CDR3 reads TGTGCCAGCAGCATTCGGGACAGGGGGCATAACTATGGCTACACCTTC. Protein product: CASSIRDRGHNYGYTF. Full variable domain (missing parts from reference TRBV7-9 and TRBJ1-2): DTGVSQNPRHKITKRGQNVTFRCDPISEHNRLYWYRQTLGQGPEFLTYFQNEAQLEKSRLLSDRFSAERPKGSFSTLEIQRTEQGDSAMYLCASSIRDRGHNYGYTFGSGTRLTVV.